These 18 T cell receptor beta chains originate from one sample sequenced in a study of cytomegalovirus exposure and HLA in healthy donors. The PCR was carried out with 60 Vbeta primers and 13 Jbeta primers. TCRdb keeps only in-frame clones here, not all; method: immunoSEQ multiplex PCR. The data contain under 100,000 clones, more than 75% of them singletons. Sequencing was done on a sample of PBMCs. These receptors came from a human donor in good health.

The chain recombines TRBV7-2 with TRBJ1-1; tentatively, D is TRBD1 (6 bases). The CDR3 runs 15 residues. Germline lookup yields CDR1 SGHTA and CDR2 FQGNSA. The V gene lost 6 bases and the J gene lost 3 bases, with 17 bases spanning the gap. The CDR3 protein is CASSPSGARDTEAFF. In DNA, the CDR3 is TGTGCCAGCAGTCCCTCAGGGGCGCGTGACACTGAAGCTTTCTTT.

The CDR3 nucleotides read TGTGCCAGCACCCGGACAGGGACTCTATCTGGCTACACCTTC. Its translation: CASTRTGTLSGYTF. V is TRBV2 and J is TRBJ1-2; 8 bases map to TRBD1. Germline V CDR1 and CDR2: SNHLY, FYNNEI. CDR3 length equals 14 residues. Trimming at V came to 7 bases and at J to 7 bases, leaving 11 bases not matched to a gene.

The chain employs TRBV7-8 and TRBJ2-1; D possibly corresponds to TRBD2 (6 bases). Germline lookup yields CDR1 SGHVS and CDR2 FQNEAQ. V was shortened by 0 bases and J by 2 bases, with 8 bases between the two germline ends. The CDR3 consists of 15 residues. The CDR3 protein is CASSLATSPYNEQFF. The CDR3 DNA reads TGTGCCAGCAGCTTAGCCACTAGCCCCTACAATGAGCAGTTCTTC. Combining the CDR3 with reference TRBV7-8 and TRBJ2-1 gives the whole variable domain GAGVSQSPRYKVAKRGQDVALRCDPISGHVSLFWYQQALGQGPEFLTYFQNEAQLDKSGLPSDRFFAERPEGSVSTLKIQRTQQEDSAVYLCASSLATSPYNEQFFGPGTRLTVL.

The chain carries TRBV9 and TRBJ2-7; 14 positions agree with TRBD2. J was trimmed by 3 bases and V by 3 bases; bases with no gene match: 2. CDR3 length: 15 amino acids. Per the germline V gene, CDR1 is SGDLS and CDR2 is YYNGEE. CDR3 nucleotides: TGTGCCAGCAGCGAGGGGACTAGCGGGAGCTACGAGCAGTACTTC. Translated, it gives CASSEGTSGSYEQYF.

The chain's CDR3 is CASSFRDRNTEAFF. CDR3 nucleotides: TGCGCCAGCAGCTTCCGGGACAGGAACACTGAAGCTTTCTTT. This sequence joins TRBV5-1 and TRBJ1-1; TRBD1 matches 7 bases. V shed 2 bases, J shed 1 base, and the junction held 2 bases outside the gene matches. The germline gives CDR1 SGHRS, CDR2 YFSETQ. The CDR3 is 14 residues long.

The rearrangement uses TRBV9 and TRBJ1-2, with D possibly TRBD1 on 5 matching bases. Trimming left V 0 bases short and J 0 bases short, with 12 bases between. Germline values: CDR1 SGDLS, CDR2 YYNGEE. CDR3 length: 16 residues. The chain's CDR3 is CASSVEAGRANYGYTF. The CDR3 nucleotides read TGTGCCAGCAGCGTAGAGGCAGGGAGGGCTAACTATGGCTACACCTTC.

The chain carries TRBV7-9 and TRBJ2-7, with D unresolved. This CDR3 has 14 residues. Looked up from germline, CDR1 is SEHNR and CDR2 is FQNEAQ (reference sequence). Trimming left V 1 base short and J 3 bases short, with 10 bases between. The CDR3 bases are TGTGCCAGCAGCTTAGGTCAGGTTAACTACGAGCAGTACTTC. It specifies CASSLGQVNYEQYF.

The rearrangement links TRBV6-1 to TRBJ1-5, with 7 positions matching TRBD1. Germline values: CDR1 MNHNS, CDR2 SASEGT. V was pared by 2 bases and J by 2 bases, with 0 bases of the junction left unmatched. This CDR3 is built from 14 residues. The DNA for the CDR3 is TGTGCCAGCAGTGAACAGGGGGGCAATCAGCCCCAGCATTTT. This translates into CASSEQGGNQPQHF.

On this clone itself: Other nucleotide sequences in the sample specify the same CDR3. The genes are TRBV5-1 and TRBJ1-1; D gene ambiguous. This CDR3 is 16 amino acids long. Germline CDR1 SGHRS, CDR2 YFSETQ. Between the trimmed V and J ends, which lost 0 bases and 0 bases, there was a span of 12 bases. In DNA, the CDR3 is TGCGCCAGCAGCTTGGGGGTGGGAGGGATGAACACTGAAGCTTTCTTT. Protein sequence: CASSLGVGGMNTEAFF.

V usage is TRBV7-9 and J usage is TRBJ2-7; TRBD1 matches at 8 bases. Losses at the gene ends were 5 bases for V and 3 bases for J; bases not matched to a gene: 15. Germline CDR1 and CDR2: SEHNR and FQNEAQ (reference sequence). The CDR3 contains 17 residues. CDR3 DNA: TGTGCCAGCAGCCCTACCCTGGACAGGGAAGGGATCTACGAGCAGTACTTC. Amino acids: CASSPTLDREGIYEQYF.

The CDR3 bases are TGCAGCGTTGAAGATGACAGGGGGCGACAGGAGACCCAGTACTTC. It codes for CSVEDDRGRQETQYF. This chain joins TRBV29-1 and TRBJ2-5; 10 bases fit TRBD1. The ends lost 0 bases at V and 5 bases at J; junction bases unmatched: 6. This CDR3 contains 15 residues. Germline V CDR1 and CDR2: SQVTM, ANQGSEA.

This sequence joins TRBV14 and TRBJ1-1, with a possible D match to TRBD1 (6 bases). The CDR3 covers 16 residues. V was cut by 2 bases and J by 0 bases, with 13 bases left in between. Germline CDR1 and CDR2: SGHDN and FVKESK. In DNA, the CDR3 is TGTGCCAGCAGCCAACGCCAGGGGAACTTGAACACTGAAGCTTTCTTT. Translating it yields CASSQRQGNLNTEAFF.

The chain is built from TRBV2 and TRBJ2-3; 10 bases fit TRBD2. The CDR3 is 18 amino acids. Germline V gene sequence: CDR1 SNHLY, CDR2 FYNNEI. The V gene end was trimmed by 4 bases and the J gene end by 1 base; junction bases not matched to a gene: 11. Written as DNA, the CDR3 is TGTGCCAGCAGTGTGCCTAGCGGGGGACACCAGGGCACAGATACGCAGTATTTT. Translating it yields CASSVPSGGHQGTDTQYF.

Here the CDR3 reads CASRGQINSPLHF. CDR3 sequence (DNA): TGTGCCAGTAGGGGACAGATTAATTCACCCCTCCACTTT. The chain couples TRBV19 to TRBJ1-6; 7 nucleotides agree with TRBD1. The V segment lost 6 bases and the J segment 6 bases; nucleotides outside the gene matches: 2. The CDR3 has 13 amino acids. Per germline, CDR1 LNHDA and CDR2 SQIVND (reference sequence).

The CDR3 DNA sequence: TGTGCCAGCAGTTATGGACAGGGAGGACGAGATACGCAGTATTTT. Its translation: CASSYGQGGRDTQYF. The V gene is TRBV6-5, the J gene TRBJ2-3, with 8 nucleotides matching TRBD1. Per the germline V gene, CDR1 is MNHEY and CDR2 is SVGAGI. J was trimmed by 5 bases and V by 3 bases; bases with no gene match: 7. The CDR3 is 15 amino acids.

The rearrangement links TRBV10-2 to TRBJ2-3; D is possibly TRBD2 (6 bases). V was cut by 2 bases and J by 0 bases, with 12 bases left in between. The germline CDR1 and CDR2 sequences are WSHSY and SAAADI. This CDR3 is built from 16 residues. Here the CDR3 reads CASSEGGLASTDTQYF. As DNA, the CDR3 is TGCGCCAGCAGTGAGGGGGGACTTGCGAGCACAGATACGCAGTATTTT.

This chain joins TRBV11-2 and TRBJ2-3, with 8 bases that match TRBD1. V was clipped by 5 bases and J by 2 bases; unmatched bases: 12. Germline-derived CDR1 and CDR2 are SGHAT and FQNNGV. CDR3 length: 17 residues. Here the CDR3 DNA reads TGTGCCAGCAGCACCAGAGACAGGGGAAGATTCACAGATACGCAGTATTTT. It translates to CASSTRDRGRFTDTQYF.

The rearrangement links TRBV4-3 to TRBJ2-7; TRBD1 aligns across 12 bases. With 0 bases clipped from V and 5 bases from J, the junction kept 5 bases outside the gene matches. Looked up from germline, CDR1 is LGHNA and CDR2 is YSLEER. The CDR3 is made up of 16 amino acids. For the CDR3, the DNA is TGCGCCAGCAGCCAAGATCCGGGACAGGGGGCGAACGAGCAGTACTTC. It encodes CASSQDPGQGANEQYF.